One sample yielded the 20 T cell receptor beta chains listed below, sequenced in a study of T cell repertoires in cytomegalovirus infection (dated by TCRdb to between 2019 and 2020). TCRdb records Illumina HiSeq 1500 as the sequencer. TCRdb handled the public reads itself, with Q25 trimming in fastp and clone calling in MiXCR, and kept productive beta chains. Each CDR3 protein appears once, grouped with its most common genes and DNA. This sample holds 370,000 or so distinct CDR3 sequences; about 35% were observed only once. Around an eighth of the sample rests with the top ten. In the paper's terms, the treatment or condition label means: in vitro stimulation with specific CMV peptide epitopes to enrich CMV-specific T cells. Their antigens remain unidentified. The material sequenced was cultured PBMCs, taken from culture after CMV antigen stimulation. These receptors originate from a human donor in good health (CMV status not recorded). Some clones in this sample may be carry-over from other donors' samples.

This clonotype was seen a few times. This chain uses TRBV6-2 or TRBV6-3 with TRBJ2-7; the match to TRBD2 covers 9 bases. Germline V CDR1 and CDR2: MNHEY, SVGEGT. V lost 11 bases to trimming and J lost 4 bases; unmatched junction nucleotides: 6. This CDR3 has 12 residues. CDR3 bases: TGTGCCTCGGCGGGAGGGCCTTACGAGCAGTACGTC. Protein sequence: CASAGGPYEQYV.

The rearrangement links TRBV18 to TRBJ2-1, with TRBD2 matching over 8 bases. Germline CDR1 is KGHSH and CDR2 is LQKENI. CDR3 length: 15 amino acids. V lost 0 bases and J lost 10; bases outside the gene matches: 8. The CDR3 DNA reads TGTGCCAGCTCACCACCGGGACTAGTTATATTGGAGCAGTTCTTC. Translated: CASSPPGLVILEQFF.

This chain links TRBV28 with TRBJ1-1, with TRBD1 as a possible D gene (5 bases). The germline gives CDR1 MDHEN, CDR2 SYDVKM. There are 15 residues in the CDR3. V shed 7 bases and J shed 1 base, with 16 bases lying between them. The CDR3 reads CASNERRTGNTEAFF. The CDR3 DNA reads TGTGCCAGCAATGAGAGGAGAACAGGGAACACTGAAGCTTTCTTT.

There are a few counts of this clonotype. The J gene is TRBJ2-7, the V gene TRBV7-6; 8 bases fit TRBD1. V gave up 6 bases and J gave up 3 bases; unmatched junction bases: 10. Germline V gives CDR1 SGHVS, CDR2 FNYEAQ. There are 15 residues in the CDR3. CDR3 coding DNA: TGTGCCAGCAGTTATATCGACAGGGGAGACTACGAGCAGTACTTC. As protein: CASSYIDRGDYEQYF.

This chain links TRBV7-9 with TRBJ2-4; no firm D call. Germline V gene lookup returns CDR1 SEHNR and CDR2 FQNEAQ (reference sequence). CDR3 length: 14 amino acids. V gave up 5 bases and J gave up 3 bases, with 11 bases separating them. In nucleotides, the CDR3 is TGTGCCAGCAGCCCGGCCAAGGGCAAAAACATTCAGTACTTC. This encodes CASSPAKGKNIQYF.

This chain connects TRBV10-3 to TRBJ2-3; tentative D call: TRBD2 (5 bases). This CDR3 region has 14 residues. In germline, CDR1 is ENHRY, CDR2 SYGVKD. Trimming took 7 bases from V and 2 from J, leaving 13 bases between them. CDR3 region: CAINGILPTDTQYF. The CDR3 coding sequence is TGTGCCATCAACGGGATCCTGCCCACAGATACGCAGTATTTT.

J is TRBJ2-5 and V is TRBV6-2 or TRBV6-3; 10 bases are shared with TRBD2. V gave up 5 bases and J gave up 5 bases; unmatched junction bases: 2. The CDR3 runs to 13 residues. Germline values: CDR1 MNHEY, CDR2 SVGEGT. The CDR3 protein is CASSGTSAETQYF. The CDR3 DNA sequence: TGTGCCAGCAGTGGGACTAGCGCGGAGACCCAGTACTTC.

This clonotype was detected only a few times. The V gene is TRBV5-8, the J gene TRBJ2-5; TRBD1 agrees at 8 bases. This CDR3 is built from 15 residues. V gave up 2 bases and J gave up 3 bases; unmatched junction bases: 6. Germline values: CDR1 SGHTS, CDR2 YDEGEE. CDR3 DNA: TGTGCCAGCAGCTTCGGGACAGGTCAGAAAGAGACCCAGTACTTC. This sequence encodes CASSFGTGQKETQYF.

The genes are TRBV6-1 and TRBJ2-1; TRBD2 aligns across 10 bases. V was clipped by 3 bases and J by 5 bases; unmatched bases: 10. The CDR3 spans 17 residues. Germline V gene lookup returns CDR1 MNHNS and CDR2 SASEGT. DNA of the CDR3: TGTGCCAGCAGTGAGCTCGAAGGGACTAGCGCCAACAATGAGCAGTTCTTC. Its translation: CASSELEGTSANNEQFF.

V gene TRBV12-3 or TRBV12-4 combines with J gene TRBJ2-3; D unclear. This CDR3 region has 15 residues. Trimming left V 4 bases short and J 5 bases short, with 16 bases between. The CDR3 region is CASSSSVLSKDTQYF. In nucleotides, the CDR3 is TGTGCCAGCAGTTCCTCAGTCCTTTCGAAAGATACGCAGTATTTT.

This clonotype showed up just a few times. The CDR3 DNA reads as TGTGCCAGCAGCGGGACCATCTACAATGAGCAGTTCTTC. It yields the protein CASSGTIYNEQFF. This sequence joins TRBV11-3 and TRBJ2-1; D might be TRBD1 or TRBD2, each matching 5 bases. This CDR3 contains 13 residues. V gave up 5 bases and J gave up 3 bases, with 8 bases separating them. The germline V gene has CDR1 SGHNT and CDR2 YENEEA.

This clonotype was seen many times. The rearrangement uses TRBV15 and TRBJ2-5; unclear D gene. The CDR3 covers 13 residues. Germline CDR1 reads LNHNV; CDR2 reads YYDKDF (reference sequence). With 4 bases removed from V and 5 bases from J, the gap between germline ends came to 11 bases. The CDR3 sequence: CATSTGSEETQYF. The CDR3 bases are TGTGCCACCAGCACCGGGTCCGAGGAGACCCAGTACTTC.

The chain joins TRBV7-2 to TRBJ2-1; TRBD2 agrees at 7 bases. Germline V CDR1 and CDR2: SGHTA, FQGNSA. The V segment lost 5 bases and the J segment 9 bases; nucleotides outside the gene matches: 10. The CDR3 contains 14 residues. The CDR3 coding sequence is TGTGCCAGCAGCCCTAGCGGCTCTAGCGGTGAGCAGTTCTTC. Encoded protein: CASSPSGSSGEQFF.

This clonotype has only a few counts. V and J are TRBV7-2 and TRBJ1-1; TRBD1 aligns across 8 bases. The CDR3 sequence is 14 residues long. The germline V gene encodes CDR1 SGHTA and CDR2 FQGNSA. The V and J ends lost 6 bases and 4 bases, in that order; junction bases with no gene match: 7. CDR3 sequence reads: CASRRQGAGTEAFF. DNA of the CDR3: TGTGCCAGCAGGAGGCAGGGGGCCGGCACTGAAGCTTTCTTT.

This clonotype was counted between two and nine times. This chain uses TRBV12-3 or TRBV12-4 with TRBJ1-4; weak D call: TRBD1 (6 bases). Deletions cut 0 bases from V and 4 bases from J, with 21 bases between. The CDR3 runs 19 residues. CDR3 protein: CASSLARDTSGGGNEKLFF. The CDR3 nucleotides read TGTGCCAGCAGTTTAGCGCGGGACACTTCAGGCGGTGGTAATGAAAAACTGTTTTTT.

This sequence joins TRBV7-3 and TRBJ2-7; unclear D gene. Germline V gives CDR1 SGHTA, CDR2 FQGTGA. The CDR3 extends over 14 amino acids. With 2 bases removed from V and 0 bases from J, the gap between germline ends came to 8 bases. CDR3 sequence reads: CASSLYDSSYEQYF. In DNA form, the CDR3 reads TGTGCCAGCAGCTTATATGACTCCTCCTACGAGCAGTACTTC.

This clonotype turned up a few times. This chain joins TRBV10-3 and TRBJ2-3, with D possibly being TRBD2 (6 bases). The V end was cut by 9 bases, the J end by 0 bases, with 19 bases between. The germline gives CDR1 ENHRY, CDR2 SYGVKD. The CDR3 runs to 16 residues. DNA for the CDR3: TGTGCCATAGAGGGAGGACCTTCTTTTAGCACAGATACGCAGTATTTT. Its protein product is CAIEGGPSFSTDTQYF.

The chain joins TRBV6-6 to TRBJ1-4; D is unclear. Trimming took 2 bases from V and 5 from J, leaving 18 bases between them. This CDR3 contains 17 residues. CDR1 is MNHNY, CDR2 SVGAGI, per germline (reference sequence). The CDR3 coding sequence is TGTGCCAGCAGTTACCCGAGGTTAAGGACCGCGAATGAAAAACTGTTTTTT. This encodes CASSYPRLRTANEKLFF.

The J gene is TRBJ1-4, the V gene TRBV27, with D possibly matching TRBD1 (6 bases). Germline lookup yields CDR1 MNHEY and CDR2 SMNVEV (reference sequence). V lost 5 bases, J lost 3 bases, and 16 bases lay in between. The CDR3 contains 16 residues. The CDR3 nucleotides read TGTGCCAGCAGTACGATAAAACAGGGCGCTAATGAAAAACTGTTTTTT. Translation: CASSTIKQGANEKLFF.

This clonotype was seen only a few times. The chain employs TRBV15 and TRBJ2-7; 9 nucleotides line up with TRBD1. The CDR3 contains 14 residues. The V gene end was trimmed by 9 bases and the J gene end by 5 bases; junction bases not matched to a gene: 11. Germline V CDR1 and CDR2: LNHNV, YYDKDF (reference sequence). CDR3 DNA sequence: TGTGCCACAGCAGACAGGGGGGACTACGACGAGCAGTACTTC. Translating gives CATADRGDYDEQYF.